A selection of T cell receptor beta chains follows, all from one sample in a study of a mutant IDH1 vaccine in newly diagnosed glioma. The antigens for these receptors are not known. The table came from immunoSEQ multiplex PCR; TCRdb's copy has only in-frame clones and leaves some out. This table has about 44,000 clones, roughly 90% appearing once. The source was PBMCs, collected from a glioma patient whose treatment included an IDH1 peptide vaccine. The receptors were sampled from a man aged 45-65 years with glioma. Both conserved end residues are part of each CDR3.

>TRBV2|TRBJ2-7|16
CASRAELAGGTYEQYF
>TRBV2|TRBJ2-5|18
CASERGGLAGIWGETQYF
>TRBV5-1|TRBJ1-5|15
CASSPAGYSNQPQHF
>TRBV7-9|TRBJ2-7|13
CASSSGRAYEQYF
>TRBV5-1|TRBJ1-4|14
CASSLRGADEKLFF
>TRBV19|TRBJ2-7|15
CASSIRSPGSYEQYF
>TRBV9|TRBJ2-1|13
CASSAGTYNEQFF
>TRBV14|TRBJ2-1|15
CASSQVRGPYNEQFF
>TRBV7-6|TRBJ2-7|17
CASSPGTGATVPYEQYF
>TRBV28|TRBJ1-5|17
CASSLMVPGDTWEPQHF
>TRBV6-5|TRBJ2-7|15
CASSYVGQQLFEQYF
>TRBV28|TRBJ2-7|15
CASSRTGTGGNEQYF
>TRBV2|TRBJ1-1|13
CASSSQGPTEAFF
>TRBV30|TRBJ1-5|15
CAWTHGGNSYQPQHF
>TRBV11-2|TRBJ2-7|15
CASSDRGLAGAEQYF
>TRBV7-9|TRBJ2-2|16
CASSLAARGPAGELFF
>TRBV7-2|TRBJ2-1|16
CASSSPYRGLYNEQFF
>TRBV10-3|TRBJ2-3|13
CAISTLLTDTQYF
>TRBV5-6|TRBJ2-1|15
CASSAGTSGIWEQFF
>TRBV19|TRBJ1-4|13
CASRHLQAEKLFF
>TRBV4-1|TRBJ1-5|15
CASSQEPSRGGTAVF
>TRBV6-5|TRBJ1-1|15
CASSYSLGLNTEAFF
>TRBV7-6|TRBJ2-5|16
CASSQVMGPRGRTQYF
>TRBV5-8|TRBJ1-5|15
CASSLRQGANQPQHF
>TRBV5-1|TRBJ2-5|15
CASSSGTSATGTQYF
>TRBV7-2|TRBJ2-7|11
CASSLVYEQYF
>TRBV18|TRBJ2-2|16
CASSPTGRPNTGELFF
>TRBV18|TRBJ2-5|13
CASSRDIQETQYF
>TRBV5-4|TRBJ2-1|15
CASSSPGLADNEQFF
>TRBV2|TRBJ1-4|17
CASRRQGLHTTNEKLFF
>TRBV19|TRBJ1-5|13
CASSITTDQPQHF
>TRBV5-1|TRBJ2-3|14
CASSSGGDTDTQYF
>TRBV5-1|TRBJ2-3|14
CASSVPTSTDTQYF
>TRBV27|TRBJ1-2|14
CASSPRTGLHGYTF